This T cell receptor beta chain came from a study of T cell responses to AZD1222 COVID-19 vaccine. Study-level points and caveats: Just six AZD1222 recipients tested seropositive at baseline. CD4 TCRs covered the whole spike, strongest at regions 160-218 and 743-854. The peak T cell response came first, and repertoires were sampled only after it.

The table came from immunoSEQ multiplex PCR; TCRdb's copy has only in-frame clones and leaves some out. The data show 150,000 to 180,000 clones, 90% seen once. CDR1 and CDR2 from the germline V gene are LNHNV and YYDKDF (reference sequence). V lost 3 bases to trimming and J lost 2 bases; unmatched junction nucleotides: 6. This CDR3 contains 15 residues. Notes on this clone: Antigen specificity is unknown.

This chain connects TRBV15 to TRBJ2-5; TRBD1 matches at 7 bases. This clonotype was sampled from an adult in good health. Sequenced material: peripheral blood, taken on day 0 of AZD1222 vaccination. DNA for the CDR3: TGTGCCACCAGCAGGCACGGGACAGATCAAGAGACCCAGTACTTC. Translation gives CATSRHGTDQETQYF.